These 7 T cell receptor beta chains came from one sample sequenced in a study of blood T cell repertoires in COVID-19. Generated by immunoSEQ multiplex PCR, the TCRdb table keeps only in-frame clones and is missing some. The repertoire holds about 250,000 clones, with approximately 84% as singletons. The sequencing input was peripheral blood. These receptors all come from a man between 50 and 59 years old with active or convalescent COVID-19.

The chain has TRBV24-1 and TRBJ2-5; D ambiguous. V lost 4 bases and J 1 base, leaving 6 bases between the germline ends. The germline CDR1 and CDR2 sequences are KGHDR and SFDVKD. The CDR3 extends over 13 amino acids. As DNA, the CDR3 is TGTGCCACCAGTGACGGAGCCCAAGAGACCCAGTACTTC. It translates to CATSDGAQETQYF.

The J gene is TRBJ2-1, the V gene TRBV7-9; possible D gene TRBD2, 6 bases. Germline CDR1 SEHNR, CDR2 FQNEAQ (reference sequence). Between the trimmed V and J ends, which lost 4 bases and 8 bases, there was a span of 18 bases. The CDR3 is made up of 15 amino acids. The CDR3 protein is CASSWVLAGRHEQFF. The CDR3 DNA reads TGTGCCAGCAGCTGGGTTCTGGCGGGACGACATGAGCAGTTCTTC.

This chain links TRBV19 with TRBJ1-5, with 12 bases lining up with TRBD1. The germline CDR1 and CDR2 sequences are LNHDA and SQIVND (reference sequence). This CDR3 contains 16 residues. V gave up 8 bases and J gave up 0 bases; unmatched junction bases: 5. As DNA, the CDR3 is TGTGCCAGTGGGGACAGGGGGCGCGTTAGCAATCAGCCCCAGCATTTT. Its translation: CASGDRGRVSNQPQHF.

The J gene is TRBJ1-1, the V gene TRBV19; 10 bases are a match to TRBD1. This CDR3 spans 14 amino acids. Germline V gene lookup returns CDR1 LNHDA and CDR2 SQIVND (reference sequence). The junction had 6 bases not matched to a gene; V was cut back by 6 bases and J by 5 bases. CDR3 in amino acids: CASRVTGGRTEAFF. The CDR3 coding sequence is TGTGCCAGTAGGGTGACAGGGGGCCGGACTGAAGCTTTCTTT. The whole variable domain, filled in from reference TRBV19 and TRBJ1-1, reads DGGITQSPKYLFRKEGQNVTLSCEQNLNHDAMYWYRQDPGQGLRLIYYSQIVNDFQKGDIAEGYSVSREKKESFPLTVTSAQKNPTAFYLCASRVTGGRTEAFFGQGTRLTVV.

The chain couples TRBV7-3 to TRBJ2-6; D not certain. V lost 2 bases to trimming and J lost 0 bases, with 5 bases between them. Germline CDR1 and CDR2: SGHTA and FQGTGA. The CDR3 runs 15 residues. CDR3 in amino acids: CASSLLSSGANVLTF. CDR3 DNA sequence: TGTGCCAGCAGCTTACTGTCCTCTGGGGCCAACGTCCTGACTTTC.

This sequence joins TRBV28 and TRBJ2-6; TRBD1 matches at 12 bases. This CDR3 contains 19 residues. Looked up from germline, CDR1 is MDHEN and CDR2 is SYDVKM. V shed 3 bases, J shed 0 bases, and the junction held 6 bases outside the gene matches. The CDR3 nucleotides read TGTGCCAGCAGTTTGCCGGGACAGGGGGCCCCCTCTGGGGCCAACGTCCTGACTTTC. Amino acids: CASSLPGQGAPSGANVLTF.

In its sample, this clone was seen a few times. The genes are TRBV7-9 and TRBJ1-6; tentative D call: TRBD1 (6 bases). The germline V and J ends were trimmed by 4 bases and 8 bases, with 15 bases remaining between them. Germline V gene sequence: CDR1 SEHNR, CDR2 FQNEAQ (reference sequence). The CDR3 sequence is 15 residues long. CDR3 in DNA: TGTGCCAGCAGCTCTAGCGGCAGGGGATATTCACCCCTCCACTTT. This codes for CASSSSGRGYSPLHF.